Shown below are 23 T cell receptor beta chains from a single sample sequenced in a study of identical twins. In TCRdb, the 5' RACE reads were re-called with MiXCR into one record per CDR3 protein. The data contain about 530,000 distinct CDR3 sequences, around 15% of them seen just once; the ten biggest clones take up around 0.48%. These data were likewise used in another study, on yellow fever vaccine responses in identical twins.

Sequenced sample: CD4+ T cells sorted from blood. The receptors derive from a woman between 18 and 29 years old in good health.

The V and J genes are TRBV7-9 and TRBJ2-1; 9 nucleotides line up with TRBD2. V lost 3 bases, J lost 6 bases, and 9 bases stayed unmatched. This CDR3 comprises 16 residues. Germline V gives CDR1 SEHNR, CDR2 FQNEAQ (reference sequence). The CDR3 sequence is CASSLASGTSTNEQFF. The CDR3, as DNA: TGTGCCAGCAGCTTGGCTAGCGGGACTTCAACCAATGAGCAGTTCTTC.

This clonotype was observed a few times. Written as DNA, the CDR3 is TGTGCCACCAGCAGAACGGGACAGGGGGACCACGAGCAGTACTTC. Translated: CATSRTGQGDHEQYF. The chain joins TRBV15 to TRBJ2-7; 11 bases align to TRBD1. CDR1 and CDR2 (germline): LNHNV, YYDKDF (reference sequence). Trimming cost V 2 bases and J 5 bases; bases outside gene matches: 5. The CDR3 runs to 15 residues.

The chain has TRBV11-2 and TRBJ2-5, with D perhaps matching TRBD1 or TRBD2 (7 bases each). V lost 5 bases, J lost 3 bases, and 19 bases lay in between. There are 16 residues in the CDR3. Germline V gene lookup returns CDR1 SGHAT and CDR2 FQNNGV. The CDR3: CASSQGGDRGKETQYF. CDR3 coding DNA: TGTGCCAGCAGCCAAGGGGGGGACAGAGGCAAAGAGACCCAGTACTTC.

The chain uses TRBV3-1 and TRBJ2-1, with D unresolved. This CDR3 region has 13 residues. V was shortened by 0 bases and J by 9 bases, with 9 bases between the two germline ends. Germline CDR1 and CDR2: LGHDT and YNNKEL (reference sequence). CDR3 in DNA: TGTGCCAGCAGCCAAGATCCAACTGGTGAGCAGTTCTTC. Amino acids: CASSQDPTGEQFF.

This clonotype was counted many times. The V and J genes are TRBV4-2 and TRBJ2-1; 7 bases line up with TRBD2. Germline values: CDR1 LGHNA, CDR2 YNFKEQ. There are 18 residues in the CDR3. J gave up 6 bases and V 0 bases, and 14 bases lay outside the gene matches. The CDR3 loop is CASSQEAGTSGISNEQFF. The CDR3 DNA reads as TGTGCCAGCAGCCAAGAGGCGGGAACCAGCGGGATTTCCAATGAGCAGTTCTTC.

The chain carries TRBV3-1 and TRBJ2-1, with 8 bases identical to TRBD2. The germline V gene encodes CDR1 LGHDT and CDR2 YNNKEL (reference sequence). Losses at the gene ends were 5 bases for V and 8 bases for J; bases not matched to a gene: 8. The CDR3 length is 14 residues. CDR3 bases: TGTGCCAGCAGCGAGGGACTAGACCGCGATGAGCAGTTCTTC. This encodes CASSEGLDRDEQFF.

The chain uses TRBV2 and TRBJ2-2, with D tentatively TRBD1 (6 bases). The CDR3 contains 14 residues. Trimming stripped 6 bases from V and 1 base from J, with 9 bases between. Germline CDR1 is SNHLY and CDR2 is FYNNEI. The CDR3 spells CASRDRLNTGELFF. CDR3 coding DNA: TGTGCCAGCAGGGACAGATTGAACACCGGGGAGCTGTTTTTT.

In this sample, this clonotype turned up a few times. V usage is TRBV25-1 and J usage is TRBJ2-7; 10 nucleotides agree with TRBD1. Germline V gene lookup returns CDR1 MGHDK and CDR2 SYGVNS. V was pared by 3 bases and J by 5 bases, with 7 bases of the junction left unmatched. This CDR3 region has 15 residues. The CDR3 protein is CASSEAGTGAHEQYF. DNA of the CDR3: TGTGCCAGCAGTGAGGCTGGGACAGGGGCCCACGAGCAGTACTTC.

The chain is built from TRBV5-1 and TRBJ2-7; D may be TRBD1 (6 bases). Germline V lookup: CDR1 SGHRS, CDR2 YFSETQ. The CDR3 is 12 amino acids. The V end lost 5 bases, the J end lost 3 bases, and 9 bases lay between the germline ends. CDR3 sequence (DNA): TGCGCCAGCAGGGGGGCCGGCTACGAGCAGTACTTC. This sequence encodes CASRGAGYEQYF.

This clonotype was seen more than once but under ten times. The chain is built from TRBV4-1 and TRBJ2-1, with 7 bases fitting TRBD1. The trim removed 3 bases at V and 3 bases at J, leaving 8 bases unmatched. This CDR3 is built from 16 residues. CDR1 is MGHRA and CDR2 is YSYEKL in the germline V gene. CDR3 amino acids: CASSHQQGTRYNEQFF. CDR3 bases: TGCGCCAGCAGCCACCAACAGGGGACCCGCTACAATGAGCAGTTCTTC.

V usage is TRBV11-2 and J usage is TRBJ2-2; tentatively, D is TRBD1 (6 bases). Germline V gene data show CDR1 as SGHAT and CDR2 as FQNNGV. Trimming cost V 5 bases and J 0 bases, with 13 bases left between them. The CDR3 sequence is 16 residues long. The CDR3 spells CASSKYGQTNTGELFF. CDR3 sequence (DNA): TGTGCCAGCAGCAAATACGGACAGACGAACACCGGGGAGCTGTTTTTT.

V and J are TRBV20-1 and TRBJ2-1; 10 bases align to TRBD2. The J segment lost 2 bases and the V segment lost 2 bases, leaving 6 bases of the junction unmatched. The CDR3 runs to 16 residues. From germline, CDR1 is DFQATT and CDR2 SNEGSKA (reference sequence). The CDR3 region has the DNA TGCAGTGCTAGAACAAAAGCGGGGGGGCCCTACAATGAGCAGTTCTTC. Its protein product is CSARTKAGGPYNEQFF.

This clonotype was recorded a few times. CDR3 protein: CASSYVSSNYGYTF. Written as DNA, the CDR3 is TGTGCCAGTAGTTATGTGAGTTCTAACTATGGCTACACCTTC. This chain links TRBV19 with TRBJ1-2; D is uncertain. The germline V gene has CDR1 LNHDA and CDR2 SQIVND (reference sequence). The CDR3 contains 14 residues. V was cut by 5 bases and J by 0 bases, with 10 bases left in between. Full variable domain (missing parts from reference TRBV19 and TRBJ1-2): DGGITQSPKYLFRKEGQNVTLSCEQNLNHDAMYWYRQDPGQGLRLIYYSQIVNDFQKGDIAEGYSVSREKKESFPLTVTSAQKNPTAFYLCASSYVSSNYGYTFGSGTRLTVV.

This clonotype was picked up a small number of times. This chain links TRBV5-6 with TRBJ2-2; 11 bases align to TRBD2. Germline CDR1 is SGHDT and CDR2 is YYEEEE. V gave up 1 base and J gave up 2 bases; unmatched junction bases: 4. CDR3 length: 17 residues. The CDR3 sequence: CASSLLGLADNTGELFF. CDR3 nucleotide sequence: TGTGCCAGCAGCTTGCTGGGACTAGCGGATAACACCGGGGAGCTGTTTTTT.

This clonotype was observed a handful of times. V and J are TRBV7-3 and TRBJ2-1; the D call may be TRBD1 or TRBD2 (5 bases each). V lost 7 bases and J lost 5, with 18 bases in between. In germline, CDR1 is SGHTA, CDR2 FQGTGA. The CDR3 is made up of 15 amino acids. The CDR3: CASTKKSGGNNEQFF. Written as DNA, the CDR3 is TGTGCCAGCACCAAAAAAAGTGGGGGAAACAATGAGCAGTTCTTC. Filled out from reference TRBV7-3 and TRBJ2-1, the complete variable domain reads GAGVSQTPSNKVTEKGKYVELRCDPISGHTALYWYRQSLGQGPEFLIYFQGTGAADDSGLPNDRFFAVRPEGSVSTLKIQRTERGDSAVYLCASTKKSGGNNEQFFGPGTRLTVL.

The rearrangement links TRBV4-1 to TRBJ2-4; 10 nucleotides match TRBD1. The germline gives CDR1 MGHRA, CDR2 YSYEKL. Germline trimming cut 6 bases from V and 7 bases from J; bases unmatched to any gene: 12. The CDR3 extends over 16 amino acids. The CDR3: CASSQPPRDRGNIQYF. The CDR3 region has the DNA TGCGCCAGCAGTCAACCCCCCCGGGACAGGGGCAACATTCAGTACTTC.

CDR3 sequence (DNA): TGTGCCAGCAGCATTGGGGCTTCTAGCAGATACAATGAGCAGTTCTTC. This gives the protein CASSIGASSRYNEQFF. The chain recombines TRBV9 with TRBJ2-1; D may be TRBD1 or TRBD2 (5 bases each). The CDR3 length is 16 residues. The V gene's germline CDR1 is SGDLS and CDR2 YYNGEE. V was cut by 4 bases and J by 4 bases, with 18 bases left in between.

In its sample, this clonotype was seen many times. The chain is built from TRBV12-3 or TRBV12-4 and TRBJ2-1, with D perhaps TRBD2 (5 bases). Trimming left V 3 bases short and J 4 bases short, with 7 bases between. This CDR3 has 13 amino acids. The CDR3 region has the DNA TGTGCCAGCAGTTTCCGGGAATACAATGAGCAGTTCTTC. Protein product: CASSFREYNEQFF.

The chain is built from TRBV25-1 and TRBJ2-7; tentative D call: TRBD1 (6 bases). Germline V CDR1 and CDR2: MGHDK, SYGVNS. The V end lost 3 bases, the J end lost 4 bases, and 13 bases lay between the germline ends. The CDR3 has 14 amino acids. CDR3 region: CASSDQGFGYEQYF. The CDR3 DNA is TGTGCCAGCAGTGATCAGGGGTTTGGGTACGAGCAGTACTTC.

The chain combines TRBV12-3 or TRBV12-4 with TRBJ2-3; D may be TRBD1 or TRBD2 (6 bases each). Trimming shortened V by 2 bases and J by 3 bases, and 24 bases separated the two germline ends. This CDR3 is built from 19 residues. The CDR3 reads CASSLLSRGAVVVTDTQYF. Written as DNA, the CDR3 is TGTGCCAGCAGTTTATTGTCGAGGGGGGCCGTTGTTGTTACAGATACGCAGTATTTT.

The genes are TRBV5-1 and TRBJ2-7; a possible D gene is TRBD1 (6 bases). V dropped 0 bases and J dropped 3 bases, with 22 bases sitting between them. Germline CDR1 SGHRS, CDR2 YFSETQ. The length of the CDR3 is 18 residues. DNA for the CDR3: TGCGCCAGCAGCTTGGTCCCCTCTTCAGGGGCTCAATACTACGAGCAGTACTTC. Translating it yields CASSLVPSSGAQYYEQYF.

In this sample, this clonotype turned up a few times. V usage is TRBV15 and J usage is TRBJ2-2; unclear D gene. Germline CDR1 and CDR2: LNHNV and YYDKDF (reference sequence). The CDR3 runs to 17 residues. The V and J ends lost 4 bases and 4 bases respectively, with 19 bases between them. The CDR3 is CATSNKGRMTSTGELFF. In DNA, the CDR3 is TGTGCCACCAGCAACAAAGGACGGATGACCTCCACCGGGGAGCTGTTTTTT.

The CDR3 sequence is CASSRTGTGVYNEQFF. The CDR3 DNA is TGTGCCAGCAGCAGAACCGGGACGGGAGTCTACAATGAGCAGTTCTTC. The chain is built from TRBV5-5 and TRBJ2-1; TRBD2 is a possible D gene (6 bases). Trimming left V 4 bases short and J 3 bases short, with 17 bases between. The CDR3 length is 16 residues. Germline-derived CDR1 and CDR2 are SGHKS and YYEKEE (reference sequence).